This T cell receptor beta chain was recorded in a study of blood T cell dynamics during melanoma immunotherapy. Overall study: Standard first-line treatment here was pembrolizumab or nivolumab plus ipilimumab in metastatic melanoma.

Assay used: immunoSEQ multiplex PCR; TCRdb lists only in-frame clones, some missing. The sample shows roughly 10,000 clones, around 91% of them seen only once. As concerns this clone: Its target is unknown.

Documented time point: pre-treatment baseline. Response was assessed by RECIST 1.1 at 12 weeks, except a couple of rapid progressors. Patients with prior systemic cancer treatment, concomitant immunosuppressants, or other active malignancies were excluded. Notes on the study in general: The study could not tell melanoma-specific clones from general immune activation.

This CDR3 region has 12 residues. The V gene lost 3 bases and the J gene lost 5 bases, with 6 bases spanning the gap. Germline V gives CDR1 KGHSH, CDR2 LQKENI. The rearrangement links TRBV18 to TRBJ2-3, with unresolved D. Sequences were derived from blood, sampled from a patient treated with checkpoint blockade. This receptor was obtained from a human donor with melanoma. CDR3: CASSPPLDTQYF. CDR3 nucleotide sequence: TGTGCCAGCTCACCCCCTTTAGATACGCAGTATTTT. Using reference TRBV18 and TRBJ2-3 for the parts outside the CDR3, the full variable domain is NAGVMQNPRHLVRRRGQEARLRCSPMKGHSHVYWYRQLPEEGLKFMVYLQKENIIDESGMPKERFSAEFPKEGPSILRIQQVVRGDSAAYFCASSPPLDTQYFGPGTRLTVL.